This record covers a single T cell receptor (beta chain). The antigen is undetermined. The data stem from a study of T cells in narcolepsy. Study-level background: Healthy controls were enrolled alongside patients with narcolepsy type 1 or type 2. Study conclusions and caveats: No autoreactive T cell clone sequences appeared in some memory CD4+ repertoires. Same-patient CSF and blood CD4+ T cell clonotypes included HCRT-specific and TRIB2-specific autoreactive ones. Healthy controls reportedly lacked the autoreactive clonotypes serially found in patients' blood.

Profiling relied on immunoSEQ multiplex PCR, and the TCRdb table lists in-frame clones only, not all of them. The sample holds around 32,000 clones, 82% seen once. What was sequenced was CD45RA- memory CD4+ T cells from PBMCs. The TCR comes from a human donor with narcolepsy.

CDR3 nucleotide sequence: TGCAGCGTTGAAGGAGGATACGGGGGGGGACAAGAGACCCAGTACTTC. As protein: CSVEGGYGGGQETQYF. This chain uses TRBV29-1 with TRBJ2-5; 8 bases line up with TRBD2. From germline, CDR1 is SQVTM and CDR2 ANQGSEA. The CDR3 totals 16 residues. V shed 1 base, J shed 2 bases, and the junction held 9 bases outside the gene matches.